This T cell receptor beta chain is from a study of post-analysis software for immune sequencing data. The authors incorporated unique molecular identifiers into the TCR beta cDNA libraries. From around 0.96 to 9.9 million T cells, roughly 0.5 million cDNA molecules were obtained. TCRdb recomputed calls from the PCR reads with MiXCR, one row per CDR3 protein. The sample shows approximately 770,000 distinct CDR3 sequences, 46% of them seen only once. With respect to this clonotype: Its antigen is not identified.

The CDR3 length is 12 residues. Germline V gene lookup returns CDR1 DFQATT and CDR2 SNEGSKA (reference sequence). Points from the study as a whole: Batch-mates among the samples co-clustered strongly by F measure. Significantly lower normalized Chao1 diversity was seen in multiple sclerosis patients than in controls. The five TRBV segments detected at higher frequency in patients than in controls included TRBV5-6, TRBV5-1 and TRBV20-1.

This chain joins TRBV20-1 and TRBJ2-7; D tentatively fits TRBD1 or TRBD2 (6 bases each). Near its end, the DNA agrees better with TRBJ2-1, so the J call may be wrong. The sequence was obtained from a girl between 5 and 17 years old with multiple sclerosis. Material for sequencing was blood. This CDR3 is CSATGGHEEQFF. The CDR3 nucleotides read TGCAGTGCAACCGGGGGACATGAGGAGCAGTTCTTC.